This TCR beta chain was sequenced during a study of cytomegalovirus exposure and HLA in healthy donors (dated by TCRdb to the late 2010s). Background for the entire study: An earlier analysis of about 560 of the donors reported 250 to 350 Gb of sequence data and 95 million to 140 million unique TCR beta sequences obtained from some 170 million T cells. Of the 350 to 450 genotyped donors, approximately 83% fell in the genetic ancestry cluster associated with self-reported Caucasian donors. Using immunosequencing, the study profiled T cell repertoires from around 670 subjects and related those repertoires to cytomegalovirus serostatus. The study was designed to test whether signatures of past pathogen exposure could be identified by cataloging public T cell receptors. A later genetic analysis took genome-wide SNP genotypes for 398 of the 666 donors and used that subset as a discovery cohort. An early release covering about 600 HLA-typed donors comprised 250 to 350 gigabases of sequencing data and some 79 million unique TCR sequences. The number of donors typed differed by locus, with roughly 629-640 for A, B, C, DRB1 and DQB1, around 520 for DQA1, 600 to 610 for DPA1, and under 490 for DPB1. Across around 400 genotyped donors of the cohort, an average of roughly 230,000 unique TCR beta nucleotide sequences per donor were sequenced, and approximately 17% of those sequences were non-productive. An earlier analysis of about 600 of the donors used high-throughput TCR beta sequencing to judge whether each TCR beta V gene segment behaved as functional or pseudogenic. To predict cytomegalovirus infection status, the study brought together high-throughput TCR immunosequencing, statistical association of individual TCRs with disease status, and machine learning. To study patterns of TCR occurrence, a later analysis re-analyzed previously published TCR beta repertoires from more than 550 donors and added high-resolution HLA genotyping. Because of strong linkage in the cohort, roughly 5 DR-DQ haplotypes were treated as single units for association and clustering. Rather than drawing on any new phenotypic data, the later analysis identified candidate immune exposures from TCR beta sequences and the way those sequences occurred across donors. HLA typing covered class I and class II loci at four-digit resolution. All discovery cohort repertoires had been generated on a single sequencing platform. Donor age, sex, ethnicity and CMV serostatus were compiled alongside the repertoire data. Besides the first cohort of around 700 subjects, a separate validation cohort made up of over a hundred different subjects was used. Study-wide findings and limitations: A total of 164 TCR beta chains were listed by the study as associated with cytomegalovirus. The authors suggested that the approach could potentially be generalized to other disease states and immunological phenotypes. A later genetic analysis reported fewer N-insertions in productive TCRs among donors in an Asian-associated ancestry cluster than the roughly 700-donor mean. Strong co-occurrence of HLA alleles, especially DR and DQ, made assigning TCR associations to individual alleles difficult. Because counts were too low, approximately 18 rarely observed V segments, including chromosome 9 orphons, were excluded from the earlier analysis of 587 of the donors. Immune exposure information for the cohort was limited to CMV serostatus. Most TCR sequences were seen in very few donors, while some public TCRs were found in many individuals. A further reported finding was that TCR beta sequences accurately predicted the HLA-A and HLA-B alleles for most subjects in the first cohort. A group of highly shared sequence variants was considered likely to be a technical artifact of the sequencing pipeline. Correlated functional status among segregating V segments might be attributable to linkage disequilibrium, but an unknown experimental factor could not be ruled out. In a later genetic analysis, a missense DCLRE1C variant was associated with V-gene and J-gene trimming of TCR beta chains, and the association was replicated in an independent cohort. According to a later analysis, parvovirus B19, influenza, CMV and Epstein-Barr virus appeared linked to several top co-occurrence clusters. A later analysis associated 16,951 TCR beta sequences with specific HLA alleles at a false discovery rate of 0.05. The cohort was sequenced for TCR beta chains only, and without alpha or paired-chain data the features that could be detected were limited. In a later analysis, HLA-associated TCR beta chains showed more clonal expansion and lower generation probabilities than non-associated chains that were equally common. The classifier was reported to diagnose cytomegalovirus status with high specificity and sensitivity in both the original and validation cohorts. An earlier analysis of approximately 500 of the donors showed that most TCR beta V segments appeared in productive rearrangements either about 87% or about 30% of the time, which broadly matched IMGT annotations. Because some donors lacked HLA typing at each locus, the association tests relied only on the typed subset. Presence/absence analyses assumed roughly uniform sequencing depth across donors, an assumption that may not hold. In a later analysis, most CMV-associated TCR beta chains were found to appear HLA-restricted, with HLA associations seemingly driven largely by CMV exposure. According to a later analysis, TCR association rates differed among HLA loci, with DRB1 alleles showing the most associated TCRs and HLA-C alleles showing the fewest. Three of the identified cytomegalovirus-associated TCR beta chains were confirmed in vitro to be specific for cytomegalovirus antigens.

Of note for this clone: No antigen is known for it.

Receptor libraries were prepared by the immunoSEQ multiplex PCR assay. The multiplex PCR relied on a mix of 60 forward primers for TCR Vbeta segments and 13 reverse primers for TCR Jbeta segments. The CDR3 region of rearranged TCR beta genes was amplified from genomic DNA by a multiplex PCR assay. The Illumina HiSeq System was used to sequence the amplified TCR beta libraries as 87-base-pair reads. As for how the authors treated the data: A later analysis tallied some 79 million unique TCR beta chains across the 600 to 700 repertoires, and 10 million to 11 million of those chains were shared by two or more donors. Raw reads were error-corrected and collapsed into unique sequences by a nearest-neighbor algorithm in which closely related sequences were merged to remove PCR and sequencing errors. To assign V, D and J gene segments, CDR3 sequences were aligned to IMGT reference sequences. Each retained sequence needed at least a six-nucleotide match to both a V gene segment and a J gene segment. Rearrangements were classified as productive when the CDR3 lacked stop codons and remained in frame with V and J, and all other rearrangements were classified as non-productive. CDR3 was defined according to IMGT convention as the region running from the second conserved V-encoded cysteine to the conserved J-encoded phenylalanine. The earlier analysis of fewer than 750 of the donors excluded sequences that lacked an unambiguous match to a single V gene segment. An earlier analysis of some 610 of the donors called V segments functional above 56.7% productive rearrangements and segregating when the between-donor standard deviation exceeded 5%. A statistical classification framework was built for diagnosing cytomegalovirus status from the catalog of TCR beta chain sequences. A later analysis assigned V and J genes by comparing TCR nucleotide sequences with IMGT/GENE-DB human TR gene sequences. The TCRdist pipeline was used in a later analysis to assign CDR3 sequences and most-parsimonious VDJ recombination scenarios. A later analysis defined each TCR beta chain by its CDR3 amino acid sequence plus V-gene family, and excluded reads lacking a unique V-gene family. A later analysis removed 592 highly shared, low-generation-probability nucleotide sequences to deal with suspected cross-contamination and a sequencing artifact. A later analysis calculated a clonal expansion index for each public chain from normalized within-repertoire ranks of inferred template counts. In a later analysis, generation probabilities were computed with a VDJ recombination model fitted to out-of-frame rearrangements, and the resulting probabilities were checked against IGoR. Hypergeometric tests were used in a later analysis to score TCR-TCR, TCR-HLA and TCR-CMV co-occurrence, with a repertoire-size bias correction applied to the TCR pairs. A later analysis estimated false discovery rates by permuting HLA or CMV assignments 20 times. In a later analysis, co-occurring TCRs were grouped using DBSCAN, with TCRdist sequence similarity added in when clustering inside HLA-allele-positive subsets. Co-occurrence clustering excluded repertoires with fewer than 30,000 or more than 120,000 public chains, plus five with anomalous nucleotide sharing. TCRdb stores this immuneACCESS table with in-frame sequences only. Part of the clones is absent; in the studies checked, under half of the shortfall reflects unresolved V genes, and no reason is known for the rest. The DNA was the basis for D and trimming; V, J and clone size are from that table. The data table for this sample lists 120,000 to 150,000 clones. The top ten constitute 2.2% of the sample.

The cohort comprised around 690 healthy bone marrow donors. Cohort members were all nominally healthy when sampled, although unrecorded immune exposures were likely present. The donor tested CMV seronegative and was one of the 352 seronegative cohort members. A peripheral blood sample was collected from each donor, and TCR beta sequencing was performed on peripheral blood mononuclear cells. The Qiagen DNeasy Blood Extraction Kit was used to extract genomic DNA from the blood cell samples. The sequence came from a woman aged 18-30 years in good health and CMV-seronegative. Sequencing was done on a sample of PBMCs.

The DNA is TGTGCCAGCACCGGACAGGGGAGATCCTACGAGCAGTACTTC. This gives the protein CASTGQGRSYEQYF. The sequence links TRBV2 to TRBJ2-5; TRBD1 fits 9 bases in the junction. The J call may be in error: the DNA end matches TRBJ2-7 better. CDR1 and CDR2 are read off the germline V gene as SNHLY and FYNNEI. The cysteine opens and the phenylalanine closes a CDR3 of 14 amino acids. CDR3 DNA only is kept here, 42 bases in frame from base 1.